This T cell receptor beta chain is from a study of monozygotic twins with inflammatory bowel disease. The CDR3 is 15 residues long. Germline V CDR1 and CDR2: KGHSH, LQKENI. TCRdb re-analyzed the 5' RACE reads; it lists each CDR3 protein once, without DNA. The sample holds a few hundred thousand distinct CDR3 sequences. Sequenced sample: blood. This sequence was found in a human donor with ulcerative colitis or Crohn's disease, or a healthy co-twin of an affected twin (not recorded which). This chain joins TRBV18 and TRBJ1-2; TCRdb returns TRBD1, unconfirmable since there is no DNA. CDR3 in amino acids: CASSPPYQQEYGYTF.